Detailed here is one T cell receptor (beta chain). These data come from a study of blood T cell repertoires in COVID-19. Assay: immunoSEQ multiplex PCR; the TCRdb copy retains only in-frame clones and omits some. Among 65,000 or so clones listed, 70% to 90% were seen once. Germline V gene lookup returns CDR1 DFQATT and CDR2 SNEGSKA (reference sequence). Germline trimming cut 3 bases from V and 2 bases from J; bases unmatched to any gene: 4. The CDR3 spans 14 residues. The receptor was derived from an elderly man with acute or convalescent COVID-19. The sequenced material came from peripheral blood. V is TRBV20-1 and J is TRBJ1-1, with 9 bases matching TRBD1. DNA for the CDR3: TGCAGTGCTAGTCACAGGGGGCCTAACACTGAAGCTTTCTTT. It translates to CSASHRGPNTEAFF.